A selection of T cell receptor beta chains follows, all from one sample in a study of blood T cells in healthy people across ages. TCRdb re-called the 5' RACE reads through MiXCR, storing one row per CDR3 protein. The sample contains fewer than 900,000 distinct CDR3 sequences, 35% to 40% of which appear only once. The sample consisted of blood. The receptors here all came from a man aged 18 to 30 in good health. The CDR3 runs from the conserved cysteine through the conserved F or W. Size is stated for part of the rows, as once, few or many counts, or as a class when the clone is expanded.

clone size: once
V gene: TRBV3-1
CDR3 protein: CASSQEVAGGPVGQFF

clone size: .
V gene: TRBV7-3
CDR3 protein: CASILLAGVGEQYF

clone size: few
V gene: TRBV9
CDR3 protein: CASSVMGGSSTDTQYF

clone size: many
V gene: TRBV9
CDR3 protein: CASSVVGGPYNEQFF

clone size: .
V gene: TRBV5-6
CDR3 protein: CASSLQPGPPSEQYF

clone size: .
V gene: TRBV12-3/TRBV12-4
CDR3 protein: CASSCGAGLNYGYTF

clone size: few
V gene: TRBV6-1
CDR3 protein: CASTRGTSTDTQYF

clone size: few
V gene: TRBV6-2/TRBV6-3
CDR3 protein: CASSHRQTSATSGTQYF

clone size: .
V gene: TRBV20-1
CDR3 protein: CSARDFRLAGDYNEQYF

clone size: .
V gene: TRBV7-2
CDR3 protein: CASSPKDPGASTDTQYF

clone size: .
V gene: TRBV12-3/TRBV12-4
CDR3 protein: CASRAGRGSYYGYTF

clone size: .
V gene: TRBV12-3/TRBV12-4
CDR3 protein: CASSPPGGPNTEAFF

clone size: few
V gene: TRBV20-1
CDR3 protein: CSARDLTGGSDTQYF

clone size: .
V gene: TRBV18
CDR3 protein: CASSQAELNEKLFF

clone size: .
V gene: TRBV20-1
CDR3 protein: CSARGTGAYNEQFF